This entry lists 6 T cell receptor beta chains sequenced from one sample in a study. TCRdb reprocessed the 5' RACE reads via MiXCR and lists one record per CDR3 protein. The data hold tens of thousands of distinct CDR3 sequences, with about 28% observed a single time. Sequencing was performed on tumor-infiltrating memory CD4+ T cells sorted from the breast tumor. Subset here: memory CD4+ T cells, CD4+CD45RO+CD25-. The receptors shown here come from a female donor with breast cancer.

This chain joins TRBV5-4 and TRBJ2-3, with D tentatively TRBD1 (6 bases). CDR1 is SGHNT and CDR2 is YYREEE in the germline V gene (reference sequence). V dropped 5 bases and J dropped 0 bases, with 25 bases sitting between them. The CDR3 runs 19 residues. In nucleotides, the CDR3 is TGTGCCAGCAGTCCGACTCTTACCCCCGGGACAACAAGCACAGATACGCAGTATTTT. This gives the protein CASSPTLTPGTTSTDTQYF.

J is TRBJ2-2 and V is TRBV5-5; D might be TRBD1 (5 bases). Deletions cut 0 bases from V and 3 bases from J, with 9 bases between. The germline CDR1 and CDR2 sequences are SGHKS and YYEKEE (reference sequence). This CDR3 comprises 15 residues. Written as DNA, the CDR3 is TGTGCCAGCAGCTTGGAACGCAGGGACACCGGGGAGCTGTTTTTT. This gives the protein CASSLERRDTGELFF.

This chain links TRBV5-1 with TRBJ1-3; a possible D gene is TRBD1 (5 bases). With 0 bases removed from V and 3 bases from J, the gap between germline ends came to 10 bases. CDR3 length: 15 amino acids. The V gene's germline CDR1 is SGHRS and CDR2 YFSETQ. The CDR3 protein is CASSLAGYNGNTIYF. CDR3 nucleotides: TGCGCCAGCAGCTTGGCAGGGTATAATGGAAACACCATATATTTT.

The chain joins TRBV7-2 to TRBJ1-2; D gene uncertain. The CDR3 runs to 14 residues. V was clipped by 7 bases and J by 6 bases, with 18 bases between them. CDR1 is SGHTA, CDR2 FQGNSA, per germline. This CDR3 is CASTVDPGTDGYTF. The CDR3 DNA reads TGTGCCAGCACCGTAGATCCAGGAACGGATGGCTACACCTTC.

V and J are TRBV20-1 and TRBJ1-1; D might be TRBD1 (6 bases). Germline V gives CDR1 DFQATT, CDR2 SNEGSKA (reference sequence). CDR3 length equals 12 residues. The CDR3 spells CSVEQGYTEAFF. DNA for the CDR3: TGCAGCGTCGAACAGGGATACACTGAAGCTTTCTTT.

V and J are TRBV19 and TRBJ1-5; D remains ambiguous. V dropped 3 bases and J dropped 0 bases, with 12 bases sitting between them. The CDR3 is 16 amino acids. In germline, CDR1 is LNHDA, CDR2 SQIVND (reference sequence). The CDR3 loop is CASSIRQRTSNQPQHF. Written as DNA, the CDR3 is TGTGCCAGTAGTATCCGGCAGAGAACTAGCAATCAGCCCCAGCATTTT.